This T cell receptor (beta chain) was captured by sequencing in a study of neurological immune-mediated disorders. Trimming took 8 bases from V and 3 from J; bases not matched to a gene: 3. The CDR3 runs to 13 residues. Germline assignment: CDR1 MGHDK and CDR2 SYGVNS. Each CDR3 protein is one row after TCRdb ran MiXCR on the 5' RACE reads. This table holds about 82,000 distinct CDR3 sequences, approximately 2.8% found once. The sequencing input was PBMCs. The TCR was taken from a woman under 40 with multiple sclerosis. V usage is TRBV25-1 and J usage is TRBJ2-7; TRBD1 matches 11 bases. DNA of the CDR3: TGTGCCAGCTTGGGACAGGGGGGCTACGAGCAGTACTTC. Translation: CASLGQGGYEQYF.